The subject of this entry is one TCR beta chain. The data were obtained in a study of blood T cell repertoires in COVID-19. Under the authors' procedure: Amplification of reference gene primers provided the estimated nucleated cell counts. Sequencing used immunoSEQ multiplex PCR; TCRdb keeps in-frame clones, though not all of them. The DNA was the basis for D and trimming; V, J and clone size are from that table. The table includes hundreds of thousands of clones, 70% to 90% detected once. Participant-reported clinical history was the basis for cohort assignment. This sequence was found in a woman aged 40 to 50 with acute COVID-19. Sequencing was performed on PBMCs or T cells enriched from blood (not recorded which).

Here the CDR3 reads CASSQAGGFYYGYTF. In DNA form, the CDR3 reads TGCGCCAGCAGCCAAGCGGGAGGGTTCTACTATGGCTACACCTTC. The chain carries TRBV4-1 and TRBJ1-2; D remains ambiguous. Trimming pared 1 base from V and 3 bases from J, leaving 12 bases between. CDR1 MGHRA and CDR2 YSYEKL come from the germline V gene. CDR3 size: 15 residues.